Listed below are T cell receptor beta chains from one sample, sequenced in a study of beta chain features in type 1 diabetes. Generated by immunoSEQ multiplex PCR, the TCRdb table keeps only in-frame clones and is missing some. The sample holds around 250,000 clones; over 11% are singletons and the top ten take 0.015% to 0.02%. Sequencing was done on a sample of naive CD4+ T cells from blood. These receptors were taken from a young man with type 1 diabetes. CDR3s include the opening cysteine and the closing phenylalanine or tryptophan. A D gene is named only where the DNA matches it firmly. Clone size is shown for a subset of rows, as once, few, many or a class of expanded clone.

d_call	v_call	j_call	clone_size	cdr3_nt	cdr3_aa
TRBD1	TRBV12-5	TRBJ2-7	.	TGTGCTAGTGGTGACAGGGGGTACGAGCAGTACTTC	CASGDRGYEQYF
TRBD1	TRBV7-2	TRBJ2-5	.	TGTGCCAGCAGCTTAGCGCCGGGACAGCCAAGGACCCAGTACTTC	CASSLAPGQPRTQYF
.	TRBV23-1	TRBJ2-7	.	TGCGCCAGCAGTCAATCAGGGAGGCGGGTCGATATGTACGAGCAGTACTTC	CASSQSGRRVDMYEQYF
TRBD1	TRBV15	TRBJ1-5	.	TGTGCCACCAGCAAGGGACAGGGAAACAACCAGCCCCAGCATTTT	CATSKGQGNNQPQHF
.	TRBV19	TRBJ1-5	.	TGTGCCAGTAGAATGTTCCAGGGCAATCAGCCCCAGCATTTT	CASRMFQGNQPQHF
.	TRBV9	TRBJ1-3	.	TGTGCCAGCAGCGCTTCTAGGGGAAACACCATATATTTT	CASSASRGNTIYF
.	TRBV11-2	TRBJ2-7	.	TGTGCCAGCAGCTTAGATCGGGAGACCTACGAGCAGTACTTC	CASSLDRETYEQYF
TRBD1	TRBV7-9	TRBJ1-1	few	TGTGCCAGCAATCGACAGGGTGCCCGGGACACTGAAGCTTTCTTT	CASNRQGARDTEAFF
TRBD1	TRBV19	TRBJ1-2	.	TGTGCCAGTTCCTCCCCAGGGACAGGGGTCGGCTACACCTTC	CASSSPGTGVGYTF
.	TRBV28	TRBJ1-1	few	TGTGCCAGCAGTTTATGGTCCGAGTATGAAGCTTTCTTT	CASSLWSEYEAFF
.	TRBV2	TRBJ1-3	.	TGTGCCAGCAGTGGGGGTGCGACAGGCCGCTCTGGAAACACCATATATTTT	CASSGGATGRSGNTIYF
.	TRBV7-9	TRBJ2-3	few	TGTGCCAGCAGCTTAGAACAAGATACGCAGTATTTT	CASSLEQDTQYF
.	TRBV7-9	TRBJ1-2	few	TGTGCCAGCAGCCAGACGGGGGAATATGGCTACACCTTC	CASSQTGEYGYTF
TRBD2	TRBV19	TRBJ2-1	.	TGTGCCAGTAGTATAGATCCCGGACTAGCGGGGGGCAATGAGCAGTTCTTC	CASSIDPGLAGGNEQFF
TRBD2	TRBV7-2	TRBJ2-1	.	TGTCCCAGTGGTCAGCGGGGGAACTACAATGAGCAGTTCTTC	CPSGQRGNYNEQFF
TRBD2	TRBV27	TRBJ2-3	.	TGTGCCAGCAGTACCTTAGCGGGAGCGCCAGATACGCAGTATTTT	CASSTLAGAPDTQYF
.	TRBV19	TRBJ1-1	.	TGTGCCAGTAGTCCCGACACCGTTAACACTGAAGCTTTCTTT	CASSPDTVNTEAFF
TRBD1	TRBV29-1	TRBJ2-7	few	TGCAGCGTTGCGGGACAGGGGTCTACCGGGGAGCAGTACTTC	CSVAGQGSTGEQYF
.	TRBV19	TRBJ1-5	.	TGTGCCAGTAGTCCACAGGAGAATCAGCCCCAGCATTTT	CASSPQENQPQHF
.	TRBV2	TRBJ1-5	few	TGTGCCAGCAGTGAACAGGGCCTTCTCAATCAGCCCCAGCATTTT	CASSEQGLLNQPQHF
TRBD2	TRBV19	TRBJ2-3	.	TGTGCCAGCCTCGGGGGGGCAGGTGCAGATACGCAGTATTTT	CASLGGAGADTQYF
TRBD2	TRBV7-9	TRBJ2-1	few	TGTGCCAGCAGCCCGGGGACTAGCGGGAGCACTGAGCAGTTCTTC	CASSPGTSGSTEQFF
.	TRBV30	TRBJ1-6	few	TGTGCCAACGGGGGGGCCAGCTCCTATAATTCACCCCTCCACTTT	CANGGASSYNSPLHF
TRBD1	TRBV5-6	TRBJ2-1	few	TGTGCCAGCAGCTTGCTGGACAGGGGCGACAATGAGCAGTTCTTC	CASSLLDRGDNEQFF
TRBD1	TRBV6-6	TRBJ1-1	.	TGTGCCAGCAGTTACGCCGGGACAGCGAACACTGAAGCTTTCTTT	CASSYAGTANTEAFF
.	TRBV6-5	TRBJ2-3	.	TGTGCCAGCACACCTAGCGAGACAGATACGCAGTATTTT	CASTPSETDTQYF
.	TRBV4-1	TRBJ2-7	.	TGCGCCAGCAGCCTCCAAGGGGCGTTCCTCTCCTACGAGCAGTACTTC	CASSLQGAFLSYEQYF